These T cell receptor beta chains were read from a single sample in a study of early stage breast cancer tumors. Assay: immunoSEQ multiplex PCR; the TCRdb copy retains only in-frame clones and omits some. The sample lists approximately 39,000 clones; approximately 74% were seen once. Sequencing used blood. The source of these receptors is a person between 60 and 70 years old with breast cancer. CDR3s include the opening cysteine and the closing phenylalanine or tryptophan. A D gene is named only where the DNA matches it firmly. Only part of the rows carry a size: once, few, many, or a class if the clone is expanded.

V gene	clone size	D gene	J gene	CDR3 DNA	CDR3 protein
TRBV2	NA	NA	TRBJ2-1	TGTGCCAGCAGGCGGGACAGCATTAATGAGCAGTTCTTC	CASRRDSINEQFF
TRBV5-4	NA	TRBD1	TRBJ1-2	TGTGCCAGCAGCTTGGGGGACAGGGGAGGATATGGCTACACCTTC	CASSLGDRGGYGYTF
TRBV6-1	NA	NA	TRBJ2-2	TGTGCCAGCACCAGGGGTGGGACCGGGGAGCTGTTTTTT	CASTRGGTGELFF
TRBV5-6	NA	TRBD2	TRBJ2-5	TGTGCCAGCAGCTTGGGACTAGCGGGGGGCACCCAGTACTTC	CASSLGLAGGTQYF
TRBV7-3	NA	NA	TRBJ1-1	TGTGCCAGCAGCGTGGGACAACCGAACACTGAAGCTTTCTTT	CASSVGQPNTEAFF
TRBV18	NA	NA	TRBJ1-1	TGTGCCAGCACGAATCGACAGCGTGAAGCTTTCTTT	CASTNRQREAFF
TRBV5-1	NA	TRBD2	TRBJ2-1	TGCGCCAGCAGGAGGGAAGCGGGAGGTTACAATGAGCAGTTCTTC	CASRREAGGYNEQFF
TRBV5-1	NA	NA	TRBJ2-2	TGCGCCAGCATCCCCGGGGGCGGCGGTGTAGCCGGGGAGCTGTTTTTT	CASIPGGGGVAGELFF
TRBV27	NA	NA	TRBJ1-2	TGTGCCGCCCGGGACTGGCGTGGCTACACCTTC	CAARDWRGYTF
TRBV5-1	NA	TRBD1	TRBJ1-3	TGCGCCAGCAGCTCGAAAGGACAGGGGGCTGGAAACACCATATATTTT	CASSSKGQGAGNTIYF
TRBV28	few	NA	TRBJ2-5	TGTGCCAGCAGGGTGTCGGGGGAGCGGACCCAGTACTTC	CASRVSGERTQYF
TRBV5-1	NA	NA	TRBJ1-1	TGCGCCAGCAGCTTGGAAGGGGGAGGCACTGAAGCTTTCTTT	CASSLEGGGTEAFF
TRBV28	few	NA	TRBJ1-2	TGTGCCAGCAGGACAGGCCAAAGCTATGGCTACACCTTC	CASRTGQSYGYTF
TRBV30	NA	TRBD1	TRBJ2-7	TGTGCCTGGAGAGACACCGGACAGGGCTCCGAGCAGTACTTC	CAWRDTGQGSEQYF
TRBV4-1	NA	NA	TRBJ1-2	TGCGCCAGCAGCCAAGTAGGGAGCTATGGCTACACCTTC	CASSQVGSYGYTF
TRBV19	NA	TRBD1	TRBJ2-1	TGTGCCAGTAGTCTAGACAGGGGGGCGTACAATGAGCAGTTCTTC	CASSLDRGAYNEQFF
TRBV18	once	NA	TRBJ1-2	TGTGCCAGCTCAACAGACATATCCTATGGCTACACCTTC	CASSTDISYGYTF
TRBV11-2	NA	TRBD1	TRBJ1-6	TGTGCCAGCAGCAGACAGGGGGCGAGCTCCTATAATTCACCCCTCCACTTT	CASSRQGASSYNSPLHF
TRBV19	NA	TRBD1	TRBJ1-4	TGTGCCAGTAGCTCACAGGGGAGAGATGAAAAACTGTTTTTT	CASSSQGRDEKLFF
TRBV28	NA	NA	TRBJ1-1	TGTGCCAGCAGTTTATATGGAGTTACCACTGAAGCTTTCTTT	CASSLYGVTTEAFF
TRBV2	NA	NA	TRBJ1-3	TGTGCCAGCAGGTTGCAGGGGCTGGCTGGAAACACCATATATTTT	CASRLQGLAGNTIYF
TRBV7-7	NA	NA	TRBJ2-1	TGTGCTAGCAGCTTAGATCCAGGGCGGAATGAGCAGTTCTTC	CASSLDPGRNEQFF
TRBV28	NA	NA	TRBJ2-5	TGTGCCAGCAGCTCCACCGGGACCGTGAGAGAGACCCAGTACTTC	CASSSTGTVRETQYF
TRBV29-1	NA	NA	TRBJ1-1	TGCAGCGTTGAAGGGCTCTCCGGGACTGAAGCTTTCTTT	CSVEGLSGTEAFF
TRBV20-1	once	NA	TRBJ2-5	TGCAGTGCTAGAGATCGATTGACCCAGTACTTC	CSARDRLTQYF
TRBV7-7	NA	NA	TRBJ1-6	TGTGCTAGCAGCTTAGATAATTCACCCCTCCACTTT	CASSLDNSPLHF
TRBV19	NA	NA	TRBJ2-3	TGTGCCACCCTACTCGGAGGCACAGATACGCAGTATTTT	CATLLGGTDTQYF